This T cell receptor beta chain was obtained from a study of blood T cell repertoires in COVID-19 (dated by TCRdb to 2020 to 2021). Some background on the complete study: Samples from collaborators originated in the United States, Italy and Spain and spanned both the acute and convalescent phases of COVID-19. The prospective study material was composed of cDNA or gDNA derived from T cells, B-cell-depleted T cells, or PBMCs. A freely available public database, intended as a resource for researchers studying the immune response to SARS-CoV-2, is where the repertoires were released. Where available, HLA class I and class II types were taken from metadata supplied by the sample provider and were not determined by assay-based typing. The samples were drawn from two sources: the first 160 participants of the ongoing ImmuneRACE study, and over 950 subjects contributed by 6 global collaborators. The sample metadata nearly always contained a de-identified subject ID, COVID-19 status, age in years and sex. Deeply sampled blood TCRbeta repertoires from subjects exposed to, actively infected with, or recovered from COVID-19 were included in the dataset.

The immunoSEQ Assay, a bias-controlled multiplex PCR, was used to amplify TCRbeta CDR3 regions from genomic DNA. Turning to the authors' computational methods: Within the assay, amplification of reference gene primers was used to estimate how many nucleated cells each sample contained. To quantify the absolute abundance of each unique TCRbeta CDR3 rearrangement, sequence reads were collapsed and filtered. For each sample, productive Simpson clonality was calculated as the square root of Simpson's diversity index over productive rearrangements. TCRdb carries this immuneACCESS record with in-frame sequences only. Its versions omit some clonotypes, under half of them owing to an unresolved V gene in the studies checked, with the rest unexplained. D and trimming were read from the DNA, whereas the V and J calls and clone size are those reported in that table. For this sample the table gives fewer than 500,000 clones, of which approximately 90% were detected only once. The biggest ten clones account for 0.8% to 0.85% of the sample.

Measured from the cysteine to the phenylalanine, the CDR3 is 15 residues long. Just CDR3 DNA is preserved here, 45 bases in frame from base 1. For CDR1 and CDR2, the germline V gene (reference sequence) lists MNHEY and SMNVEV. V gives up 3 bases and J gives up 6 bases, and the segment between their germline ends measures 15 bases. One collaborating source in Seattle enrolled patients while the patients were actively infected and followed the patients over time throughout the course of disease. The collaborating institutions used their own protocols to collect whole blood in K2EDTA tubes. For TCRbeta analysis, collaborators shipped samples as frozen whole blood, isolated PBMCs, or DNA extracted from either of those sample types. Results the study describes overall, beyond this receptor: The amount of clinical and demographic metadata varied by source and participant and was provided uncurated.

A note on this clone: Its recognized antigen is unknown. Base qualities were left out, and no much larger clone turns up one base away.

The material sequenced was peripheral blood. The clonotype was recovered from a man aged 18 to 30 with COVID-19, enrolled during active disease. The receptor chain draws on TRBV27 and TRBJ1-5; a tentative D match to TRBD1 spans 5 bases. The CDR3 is CASSFSGEEGQPQHF. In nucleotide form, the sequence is TGTGCCAGCAGTTTCTCGGGGGAAGAGGGTCAGCCCCAGCATTTT.